The 20 T cell receptor beta chains presented below share a single source sample, sequenced in a study of blood T cells in healthy people across ages. A second PCR of 7 to 11 cycles used a sample-barcoded 5' primer and a J-beta primer mix. TCRdb recomputed calls from the 5' RACE reads with MiXCR, one row per CDR3 protein. This sample has 600,000 to 650,000 distinct CDR3 sequences, with about 53% found just once. The sample comprised blood. These receptors were obtained from a man in his fifties or sixties in good health.

The DNA for the CDR3 is TGCGCCAGCAGCCCTTACAGGGGAGAAGAGACCCAGTACTTC. As protein: CASSPYRGEETQYF. V is TRBV5-1 and J is TRBJ2-5; 7 bases align to TRBD1. Germline loops: CDR1 SGHRS, CDR2 YFSETQ. Trimming cost V 4 bases and J 3 bases; bases outside gene matches: 6. This CDR3 spans 14 amino acids.

The V and J genes are TRBV2 and TRBJ1-1; no clear D gene. V was pared by 9 bases and J by 4 bases, with 21 bases between. CDR1 and CDR2 from the germline V gene are SNHLY and FYNNEI. The CDR3 has 15 amino acids. The chain's CDR3 is CASRVLQGGGTEAFF. The CDR3 DNA follows: TGTGCCAGTCGAGTACTACAAGGAGGTGGCACTGAAGCTTTCTTT.

V and J are TRBV25-1 and TRBJ2-1; D might be TRBD1 (7 bases). CDR1 is MGHDK, CDR2 SYGVNS, per germline. This CDR3 comprises 15 residues. With 0 bases removed from V and 10 bases from J, the gap between germline ends came to 16 bases. This CDR3 reads CASSEYDRDRGEQFF. The CDR3 nucleotides are TGTGCCAGCAGTGAATATGACAGGGACCGGGGGGAGCAGTTCTTC.

This chain joins TRBV5-1 and TRBJ2-5, with D perhaps matching TRBD2 (6 bases). With 0 bases removed from V and 0 bases from J, the gap between germline ends came to 12 bases. Germline values: CDR1 SGHRS, CDR2 YFSETQ. This CDR3 has 16 residues. The CDR3 coding sequence is TGCGCCAGCAGCTTGGATCCGGCGGGGCACCAAGAGACCCAGTACTTC. This gives the protein CASSLDPAGHQETQYF.

In this sample, this clonotype turned up a few times. The chain uses TRBV10-3 and TRBJ2-1; 7 positions match TRBD2. This CDR3 comprises 15 residues. The germline V gene has CDR1 ENHRY and CDR2 SYGVKD. With V trimmed by 4 bases and J by 5 bases, 8 bases remained unmatched. As DNA, the CDR3 is TGTGCCATCAGTGCCCTAGGGCGGGGGAACAATGAGCAGTTCTTC. It translates to CAISALGRGNNEQFF.

The chain couples TRBV5-1 to TRBJ2-7; 7 nucleotides line up with TRBD1. Looked up from germline, CDR1 is SGHRS and CDR2 is YFSETQ. CDR3 length: 13 residues. V dropped 4 bases and J dropped 6; count of bases not matched to a gene: 7. The DNA of the CDR3 is TGCGCCAGCAGCACACAACAGGGGAGCGAGCAGTACTTC. This translates into CASSTQQGSEQYF.

The chain uses TRBV15 and TRBJ1-1; the D gene is possibly TRBD1 (6 bases). CDR1 LNHNV and CDR2 YYDKDF come from the germline V gene (reference sequence). This CDR3 comprises 14 residues. V lost 2 bases, J lost 12 bases, and 19 bases lay in between. In DNA, the CDR3 is TGTGCCACCAGCAGACCCCCCGGGCAGGGGTTCACTTTCTTT. This sequence encodes CATSRPPGQGFTFF. The variable domain in full, completed from reference TRBV15 and TRBJ1-1, reads DAMVIQNPRYQVTQFGKPVTLSCSQTLNHNVMYWYQQKSSQAPKLLFHYYDKDFNNEADTPDNFQSRRPNTSFCFLDIRSPGLGDTAMYLCATSRPPGQGFTFFGQGTRLTVV.

This clonotype was detected only once. The V gene is TRBV2, the J gene TRBJ2-1; 9 nucleotides agree with TRBD1. The length of the CDR3 is 14 residues. The germline V gene has CDR1 SNHLY and CDR2 FYNNEI. CDR3 region: CVNYPGQGYNEQFF. The CDR3 bases are TGTGTCAACTACCCGGGACAGGGCTACAATGAGCAGTTCTTC.

The table lists this clonotype with many counts. This chain connects TRBV27 to TRBJ1-2; D call uncertain. V lost 2 bases, J lost 6 bases, and 10 bases lay in between. Germline CDR1 and CDR2: MNHEY and SMNVEV (reference sequence). The CDR3 totals 13 residues. CDR3 amino acids: CASSLRGTNGYTF. For the CDR3, the DNA is TGTGCCAGCAGTTTACGAGGAACCAATGGCTACACCTTC.

The rearrangement links TRBV13 to TRBJ2-1; TRBD2 matches 9 bases. Germline CDR1 reads PRHDT; CDR2 reads FYEKMQ (reference sequence). This CDR3 comprises 16 residues. J lost 5 bases, V lost 3 bases, and 8 bases had no gene match. The CDR3 DNA reads TGTGCCAGCAGCTTTCGCCTAGCGGGGCTGAACAATGAGCAGTTCTTC. It encodes CASSFRLAGLNNEQFF.

This rearrangement joins TRBV9 to TRBJ2-3; 9 bases fit TRBD2. In germline, CDR1 is SGDLS, CDR2 YYNGEE. Germline trimming cut 6 bases from V and 4 bases from J; bases unmatched to any gene: 3. The CDR3 covers 13 residues. In nucleotides, the CDR3 is TGTGCCAGCACCATAGCGGGGGCAGATACGCAGTATTTT. Protein product: CASTIAGADTQYF.

The chain uses TRBV7-9 and TRBJ1-2, with 8 bases identical to TRBD1. V trimming: 4 bases; J trimming: 7 bases; junction bases outside the gene matches: 8. Germline V lookup: CDR1 SEHNR, CDR2 FQNEAQ (reference sequence). The CDR3 has 14 residues. CDR3 DNA: TGTGCCAGCAGCTCGACAGGGGTATTCGCTGGCTACACCTTC. Its translation is CASSSTGVFAGYTF.

The gene calls are TRBV28 and TRBJ2-1; no clear D. The germline CDR1 and CDR2 sequences are MDHEN and SYDVKM. The length of the CDR3 is 12 residues. V was pared by 5 bases and J by 10 bases, with 12 bases between. The CDR3 coding sequence is TGTGCCAGCAGTCTTGCTTGGCAGGAGCAGTTCTTC. It is translated as CASSLAWQEQFF.

The chain links TRBV6-5 to TRBJ2-6; the D call may be TRBD1 or TRBD2 (5 bases each). The ends were cut back, 0 bases at V and 4 bases at J, with 10 bases in the middle. The CDR3 has 16 residues. The V gene's germline CDR1 is MNHEY and CDR2 SVGAGI. The CDR3 sequence is CASSYSTGAGANVLTF. The CDR3 DNA is TGTGCCAGCAGTTACTCGACCGGGGCAGGGGCCAACGTCCTGACTTTC.

On this clonotype: One junction end disagrees with the germline gene, perhaps due to a read error. J is TRBJ2-5 and V is TRBV6-1; D might be TRBD2 (6 bases). This CDR3 has 15 amino acids. Germline CDR1 MNHNS, CDR2 SASEGT. The CDR3 sequence: CASGESGGNQETQYF. DNA of the CDR3: TGTGCCAGCGGTGAAAGTGGGGGGAACCAAGAGACCCAGTACTTC.

The CDR3 DNA sequence: TGTGCCACCAGTGCACCCGGGACGAGGTCTGAAGCTTTCTTT. This translates into CATSAPGTRSEAFF. The chain links TRBV24-1 to TRBJ1-1, with D maybe TRBD1 (5 bases). CDR1 is KGHDR, CDR2 SFDVKD, per germline. The CDR3 sequence is 14 residues long. V shed 5 bases and J shed 6 bases, with 15 bases lying between them.

The sample holds a few counts of this clonotype. The rearrangement joins TRBV6-5 to TRBJ1-1; maybe TRBD1 (5 bases). The germline CDR1 and CDR2 sequences are MNHEY and SVGAGI. This CDR3 has 14 residues. Trimming took 6 bases from V and 1 from J, leaving 12 bases between them. In nucleotides, the CDR3 is TGTGCCAGCAGAACTACGACAGAGAACACTGAAGCTTTCTTT. Protein sequence: CASRTTTENTEAFF.

The chain carries TRBV29-1 and TRBJ2-1; no clear D gene. This CDR3 is built from 13 residues. The germline V gene has CDR1 SQVTM and CDR2 ANQGSEA. Trimming took 4 bases from V and 5 from J, leaving 12 bases between them. The CDR3 region has the DNA TGCAGCGTTGGGGCCGATCGACACAATGAGCAGTTCTTC. It is translated as CSVGADRHNEQFF.

The rearrangement uses TRBV29-1 and TRBJ2-1; possible D gene TRBD2, 5 bases. Germline CDR1 reads SQVTM; CDR2 reads ANQGSEA. The CDR3 covers 12 residues. Trimming pared 0 bases from V and 10 bases from J, leaving 10 bases between. The CDR3 loop reads CSVEDLGDEQFF. In DNA, the CDR3 is TGCAGCGTTGAAGATCTGGGAGACGAGCAGTTCTTC.

The J gene is TRBJ1-2, the V gene TRBV7-2; D not resolved. The V end was cut by 5 bases, the J end by 0 bases, with 7 bases between. This CDR3 region has 13 residues. Germline CDR1 and CDR2: SGHTA and FQGNSA. The CDR3 region has the DNA TGTGCCAGCAGCACTGGGGCTAACTATGGCTACACCTTC. Translated: CASSTGANYGYTF.